A single sample gave rise to the 6 T cell receptor beta chains below, sequenced in a study of Ad26.COV2.S vaccination and SARS-CoV-2 variants (dated by TCRdb to the early 2020s). Per the publication, the treatment or condition label means: around 19 received Ad26.COV2.S at low or high dose, single or two shots; about 5 received placebo; per-sample allocation not given. For vaccine and placebo recipients, the sequenced repertoires came from samples collected on day 63 after the first injection. The method was the immunoSEQ multiplex PCR assay. TCRdb stores this immuneACCESS table with in-frame sequences only. Part of the clones is absent; in the studies checked, under half of the shortfall reflects unresolved V genes, and no reason is known for the rest. In all, the sample holds 200,000 to 250,000 clones, and approximately 88% of those were seen once. The top ten clonotypes cover around 10% of the sample.

The material was peripheral blood, obtained in a trial of Ad26.COV2.S vaccine versus placebo. The receptors originated from a person between 18 and 65 years old who received the Ad26.COV2.S COVID-19 vaccine or a placebo.

This clone has only one observation. V gene TRBV15 combines with J gene TRBJ2-7; a weak D match, TRBD2 (6 bases). The germline gives CDR1 LNHNV, CDR2 YYDKDF (reference sequence). The CDR3 covers 14 residues. V was clipped by 0 bases and J by 3 bases, with 9 bases between them. The CDR3 here is CATSREWGGYEQYF. The DNA for the CDR3 is TGTGCCACCAGCAGAGAATGGGGAGGCTACGAGCAGTACTTC.

The J gene is TRBJ1-4, the V gene TRBV9, with D possibly being TRBD1 (6 bases). V was cut by 3 bases and J by 5 bases, with 11 bases left in between. The CDR3 length is 14 residues. Germline loops: CDR1 SGDLS, CDR2 YYNGEE. This CDR3 is CASSAQGSNEKLFF. CDR3 nucleotides: TGTGCCAGCAGCGCACAGGGCTCAAATGAAAAACTGTTTTTT. Combining the CDR3 with reference TRBV9 and TRBJ1-4 gives the whole variable domain DSGVTQTPKHLITATGQRVTLRCSPRSGDLSVYWYQQSLDQGLQFLIQYYNGEERAKGNILERFSAQQFPDLHSELNLSSLELGDSALYFCASSAQGSNEKLFFGSGTQLSVL.

This clone was detected a few times. The chain is built from TRBV7-8 and TRBJ2-7, with 8 bases matching TRBD1. CDR3 size: 14 residues. Losses at the gene ends were 4 bases for V and 4 bases for J; bases not matched to a gene: 6. CDR1 is SGHVS, CDR2 FQNEAQ, per germline. The CDR3 region is CASSSAGTGYEQYF. In DNA, the CDR3 is TGTGCCAGCAGCTCGGCCGGGACAGGATACGAGCAGTACTTC.

The chain employs TRBV15 and TRBJ2-2; 7 bases align to TRBD2. This CDR3 has 14 amino acids. J gave up 5 bases and V 5 bases, and 5 bases lay outside the gene matches. CDR1 and CDR2 from the germline V gene are LNHNV and YYDKDF (reference sequence). This chain's CDR3 is CATSWAGGTGELFF. Written as DNA, the CDR3 is TGTGCCACCAGCTGGGCCGGGGGGACCGGGGAGCTGTTTTTT.

The chain combines TRBV28 with TRBJ2-7, with 11 bases aligning to TRBD1. The germline CDR1 and CDR2 sequences are MDHEN and SYDVKM. The J segment lost 4 bases and the V segment lost 4 bases, leaving 6 bases of the junction unmatched. The CDR3 spans 15 residues. Here the CDR3 DNA reads TGTGCCAGCAGTTCCCGGGACAGGGGGTTTTACGAGCAGTACTTC. It translates to CASSSRDRGFYEQYF.

This clone was picked up one time. This chain links TRBV5-8 with TRBJ1-5; a possible D gene is TRBD1 (5 bases). Germline V gives CDR1 SGHTS, CDR2 YDEGEE. This CDR3 comprises 14 residues. The ends were cut back, 4 bases at V and 2 bases at J, with 10 bases in the middle. The CDR3 protein is CASSLRVGNQPQHF. The CDR3 DNA is TGTGCCAGCAGCCTCAGGGTGGGCAATCAGCCCCAGCATTTT.